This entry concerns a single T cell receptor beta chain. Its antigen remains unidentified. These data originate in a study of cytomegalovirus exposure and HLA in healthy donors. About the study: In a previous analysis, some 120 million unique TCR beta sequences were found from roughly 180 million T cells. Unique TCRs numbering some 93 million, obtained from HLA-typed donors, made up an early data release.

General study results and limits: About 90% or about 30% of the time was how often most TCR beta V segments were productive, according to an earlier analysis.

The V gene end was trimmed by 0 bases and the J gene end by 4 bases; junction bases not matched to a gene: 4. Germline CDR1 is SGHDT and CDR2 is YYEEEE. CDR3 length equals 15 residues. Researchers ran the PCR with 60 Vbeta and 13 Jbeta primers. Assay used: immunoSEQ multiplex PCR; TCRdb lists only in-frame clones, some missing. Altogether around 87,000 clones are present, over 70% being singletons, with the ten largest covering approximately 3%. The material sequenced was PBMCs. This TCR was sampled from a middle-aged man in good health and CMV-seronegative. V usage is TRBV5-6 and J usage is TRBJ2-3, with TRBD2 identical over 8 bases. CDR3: CASSLVAGGADTQYF. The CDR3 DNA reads TGTGCCAGCAGCTTGGTTGCGGGGGGTGCAGATACGCAGTATTTT.